This TCR beta chain stems from a study of T cells in Graves' hyperthyroidism and ophthalmopathy (dated by TCRdb to the late 2010s). Some background on the complete study: Peripheral blood samples were taken at initial diagnosis, before any treatment was given. After blood sampling, hyperthyroidism patients were treated with methimazole at a starting dose of 30 mg daily, and ophthalmopathy patients were treated with high-dose intravenous methylprednisolone. Prospective prediction of ophthalmopathy was tested in an independent validation cohort consisting of 18 hyperthyroidism patients and 15 to 17 patients who later progressed to ophthalmopathy. The paper reports TCR Vbeta CDR3 sequencing of 140 or so peripheral blood samples: approximately 41 ophthalmopathy, roughly 74 hyperthyroidism and around 17 progressor patients. For training and testing, the roughly 93 patients in the discovery cohort were randomly divided in a 7:3 ratio. A discovery cohort of about 95 patients, about 40 with Graves' ophthalmopathy and 55 to 65 with stable Graves' hyperthyroidism, was used to find distinguishing TCR V-J signatures. Thyroid tissue and blood T-cell repertoires from six Graves' hyperthyroidism patients were also compared in the study.

A patient counted as having stable Graves' hyperthyroidism if no progression to ophthalmopathy occurred over 18 months of follow-up. Hyperthyroidism patients were newly diagnosed, had a disease duration of under 2 months, and were aged 18 to 65 years. Any patient with an uncontrolled infection, another autoimmune disease, pregnancy or lactation was excluded. Diagnoses were established on the basis of clinical symptoms, serum thyroxine and TRAb, thyroid ultrasound, and orbital computed tomography. Ficoll-Paque density gradient centrifugation was used to isolate PBMCs from 9.5 to 10 ml of fresh peripheral blood. Total RNA was extracted with Trizol reagent, and quality was checked on an Agilent 2100 Bioanalyzer. Amplification of TCR beta CDR3 regions was carried out from RNA transcripts. The TCR CDR3 was subjected to a first round of RT-PCR using the HTBI primer set and the Qiagen OneStep RT-PCR kit. A second multiplex PCR round built the libraries, followed by size selection and purification. Paired-end sequencing of the libraries was performed with 100 bp reads on an Illumina HiSeq2000. Under the source paper's analysis protocol: Raw data were processed with SOAPnuke, discarding reads with adapters, uncalled bases, mean Phred below 15, or no exact constant-primer or identifier match. High-quality paired reads were merged with COPE v1.2.5, and unique nucleotide sequences were defined as clonotypes. MiTCR v1.1 was used to align clonotypes to the IMGT TRBV, TRBD and TRBJ reference segments. Analysis was restricted to V-J combinations with a frequency above 0.0001, which covered 99.2% of repertoires. A TCS score was defined as the ratio between F50 (clonal expansion) and ExV (chaos), using BLOSUM62-based TCRdist between CDR3 peptides within each V-J. Welch's t-statistics and random forest reduced 450 to 600 V-J features to roughly 13, which were used in a naive Bayes classifier (R e1071). The public reads were run again by TCRdb, first through fastp at Q25 and then through MiXCR, and only productive beta chains were kept. Rows with a matching CDR3 protein are joined into one entry that keeps the most common DNA and genes. These V and J calls are TCRdb output, not the study's own analysis. The sample table shows approximately 320,000 distinct CDR3 sequences, and around a sixth are seen once. The top ten clones comprise approximately 33% of the sample.

From its cysteine to its phenylalanine, the CDR3 spans 14 amino acids. Of all the DNA, just the CDR3 is kept, 42 bases in frame from base 1. V is reduced by 1 base and J by 6 bases, leaving a spacing of 12 bases between them. Based on the germline V gene, the CDR1 and CDR2 sequences are SGHTA and FQGNSA. On this clonotype: Its antigen is unknown. There are no base qualities to consult, and no much larger clone falls within one base.

Summary of the overall study and its limitations: Sample size was not statistically predetermined, and blinding of investigators to group allocation was not performed. In validation, the model predicted progression to ophthalmopathy with around 71% sensitivity and around 72% specificity, a median of about 6.7 months before onset. A model built on a 13 V-J signature distinguished ophthalmopathy from stable hyperthyroidism, reaching roughly 88% sensitivity and around 81% specificity in cross-validation and 80%/75% in testing. Most expanded thyroid clonotypes (frequency above 0.001) were also detected in blood, suggesting blood repertoires may reflect thyroid immune responses.

In this chain, TRBV7-2 is recombined with TRBJ1-2, and TRBD1 may be the D gene, going by 5 matching bases. Sample: blood. This receptor was taken from a young man with Graves' hyperthyroidism. The CDR3 protein sequence reads: CASSLVQGPNGYTF. Read as DNA, the sequence is TGTGCCAGCAGCTTAGTTCAGGGACCCAATGGCTACACCTTC.